This TCR beta chain was profiled in a study of beta chain features in type 1 diabetes. CDR1 is SGHVS, CDR2 FQNEAQ, per germline. V was clipped by 5 bases and J by 6 bases, with 17 bases between them. The CDR3 runs 14 residues. Expressed TCRB transcripts were sequenced because the entire RNA isolate underwent reverse transcription. The data were produced by immunoSEQ multiplex PCR, yet TCRdb's version contains in-frame clones alone and is incomplete. The sample contains some 60,000 clones, about 61% of which appear only once. Sequences were obtained from Tregs from blood. This sequence joins TRBV7-8 and TRBJ2-7; D perhaps matches TRBD2 (6 bases). The sequence was collected from a young woman in good health. CDR3 bases: TGTGCCAGCAGCCGCTCAGCGGGTTTAAGCGAGCAGTACTTC. Translating it yields CASSRSAGLSEQYF.